The present T cell receptor beta chain was sequenced within a study of spatial heterogeneity in lung cancer. This clonotype was detected ten times or more. The CDR3 length is 16 residues. Germline V gene lookup returns CDR1 LGHDT and CDR2 YNNKEL (reference sequence). The V gene lost 4 bases and the J gene lost 8 bases, with 21 bases spanning the gap. Time point described: sample taken at primary tumor resection. Whole RNA, isolated from tumor, nontumor lung or frozen PBMC, was sequenced without prior sorting. Each molecule of TCR cDNA was tagged with one unique molecular identifier. TCRdb re-called the 5' RACE reads through MiXCR, storing one row per CDR3 protein. The table has about 21,000 distinct CDR3 sequences, 4% to 5% seen once.

The sequenced sample was PBMCs, obtained at surgery. The V gene is TRBV3-1, the J gene TRBJ2-1; D gene ambiguous. This TCR derives from a male donor with early-stage non-small cell lung cancer. The DNA for the CDR3 is TGTGCCAGCAGCCCTGGCCGGGTTAAGGGTTTGGATGAGCAGTTCTTC. Translating it yields CASSPGRVKGLDEQFF.